The next 23 T cell receptor beta chains were all read from a single sample in a study of blood T cell repertoires in COVID-19. Repertoires were generated with immunoSEQ multiplex PCR, while TCRdb's copy carries only in-frame clones and drops some. The sample has around 140,000 clones; roughly 89% are singletons. Material for sequencing was peripheral blood. Receptors originate from a man aged 60-69 years with COVID-19, enrolled during active disease.

There are many counts of this clone. The V and J genes are TRBV9 and TRBJ2-2; the match to TRBD2 covers 8 bases. The CDR3 spans 17 residues. Germline trimming cut 4 bases from V and 7 bases from J; bases unmatched to any gene: 15. The germline gives CDR1 SGDLS, CDR2 YYNGEE. This chain's CDR3 is CASSPRMGLGASGELFF. In DNA form, the CDR3 reads TGTGCCAGCAGCCCTCGAATGGGACTAGGGGCGAGCGGGGAGCTGTTTTTT.

The chain carries TRBV3-1 (or the pseudogene TRBV3-2) and TRBJ1-1; D remains ambiguous. Trimming shortened V by 4 bases and J by 3 bases, and 9 bases separated the two germline ends. The CDR3 runs 13 residues. Germline V CDR1 and CDR2: LGHDT, YNNKEL (reference sequence). CDR3 residues: CASSPSRDTEAFF. The CDR3 nucleotides are TGTGCCAGCAGCCCTTCGAGGGACACTGAAGCTTTCTTT.

The chain uses TRBV27 and TRBJ2-7; 12 positions match TRBD1. Per the germline V gene, CDR1 is MNHEY and CDR2 is SMNVEV (reference sequence). There are 15 residues in the CDR3. V lost 6 bases and J lost 7; bases outside the gene matches: 10. The chain's CDR3 is CASRARGTGGREQYF. DNA for the CDR3: TGTGCCAGCAGGGCACGGGGGACAGGGGGCCGGGAGCAGTACTTC.

Note on this clone: This sample includes further DNA sequences coding for the same CDR3. The chain uses TRBV5-6 and TRBJ1-2; D unclear. The germline V gene has CDR1 SGHDT and CDR2 YYEEEE. There are 13 residues in the CDR3. Between the trimmed V and J ends, which lost 3 bases and 5 bases, there was a span of 11 bases. CDR3 DNA sequence: TGTGCCAGCAGCTCCGGGTCGCCGTATGGCTACACCTTC. It codes for CASSSGSPYGYTF. Together with reference TRBV5-6 and TRBJ1-2, the CDR3 gives the full variable domain: DAGVTQSPTHLIKTRGQQVTLRCSPKSGHDTVSWYQQALGQGPQFIFQYYEEEERQRGNFPDRFSGHQFPNYSSELNVNALLLGDSALYLCASSSGSPYGYTFGSGTRLTVV.

The gene calls are TRBV18 and TRBJ1-1; D gene uncertain. Trimming shortened V by 0 bases and J by 5 bases, and 13 bases separated the two germline ends. The CDR3 has 15 residues. CDR1 KGHSH and CDR2 LQKENI come from the germline V gene. CDR3 loop: CASSPPSKGGTEAFF. The CDR3 region has the DNA TGTGCCAGCTCACCACCGTCGAAGGGAGGTACTGAAGCTTTCTTT.

The rearrangement joins TRBV9 to TRBJ2-6; D gene unclear. The CDR3 consists of 15 residues. Germline V gene sequence: CDR1 SGDLS, CDR2 YYNGEE. V was trimmed by 1 base and J by 1 base, leaving 6 bases between them. CDR3 bases: TGTGCCAGCAGCGTATCAGGTTCTGGGGCCAACGTCCTGACTTTC. Translated: CASSVSGSGANVLTF. The whole variable domain, remainder taken from reference TRBV9 and TRBJ2-6, is DSGVTQTPKHLITATGQRVTLRCSPRSGDLSVYWYQQSLDQGLQFLIQYYNGEERAKGNILERFSAQQFPDLHSELNLSSLELGDSALYFCASSVSGSGANVLTFGAGSRLTVL.

A single count supports this clone. CDR3 nucleotide sequence: TGTGCTAGTGGTTTGCAAGAGGGTGGCTACACCTTC. This sequence encodes CASGLQEGGYTF. The chain joins TRBV12-5 to TRBJ1-2; no definite D call. This CDR3 spans 12 amino acids. Germline V gene sequence: CDR1 LGHNT, CDR2 FRNRAP. V was trimmed by 2 bases and J by 7 bases, leaving 8 bases between them.

The gene calls are TRBV4-1 and TRBJ2-5; D may be TRBD2 (6 bases). CDR3 length: 15 amino acids. Germline values: CDR1 MGHRA, CDR2 YSYEKL. V lost 0 bases and J lost 5, with 13 bases in between. The chain's CDR3 is CASSQERAGRETQYF. In DNA form, the CDR3 reads TGCGCCAGCAGCCAAGAGAGGGCGGGGCGGGAGACCCAGTACTTC.

The V gene is TRBV7-9, the J gene TRBJ2-5, with 7 positions matching TRBD1. This CDR3 contains 14 residues. V was clipped by 3 bases and J by 0 bases; unmatched bases: 1. Germline V gene sequence: CDR1 SEHNR, CDR2 FQNEAQ (reference sequence). The DNA of the CDR3 is TGTGCCAGCAGCTTGACAGGGTACCAAGAGACCCAGTACTTC. Its protein product is CASSLTGYQETQYF.

The J gene is TRBJ2-4, the V gene TRBV30, with a weak D call TRBD1 (5 bases). The germline CDR1 and CDR2 sequences are GTSNPN and SVGIG (reference sequence). The length of the CDR3 is 15 residues. V was shortened by 2 bases and J by 0 bases, with 11 bases between the two germline ends. The CDR3 DNA follows: TGTGCCTGGAGTAACCAGGGCATAGCCAAAAACATTCAGTACTTC. It is translated as CAWSNQGIAKNIQYF.

CDR3 loop: CASSQDSHRSGELFF. The CDR3 coding sequence is TGTGCCAGCAGCCAGGACTCGCACCGGAGCGGGGAGCTGTTTTTT. J is TRBJ2-2 and V is TRBV3-1 (or the pseudogene TRBV3-2); the D gene is possibly TRBD2 (5 bases). The V gene lost 3 bases and the J gene lost 7 bases, with 15 bases spanning the gap. CDR1 LGHDT and CDR2 YNNKEL come from the germline V gene (reference sequence). This CDR3 has 15 residues.

J is TRBJ1-2 and V is TRBV9, with TRBD1 identical over 10 bases. Trimming at V came to 3 bases and at J to 6 bases, leaving 8 bases not matched to a gene. CDR1 SGDLS and CDR2 YYNGEE come from the germline V gene. The CDR3 is 15 residues long. The CDR3 DNA is TGTGCCAGCAGCGGCGATGACAGGGGGCGAGATGGCTACACCTTC. Amino acid sequence: CASSGDDRGRDGYTF.

The chain has TRBV2 and TRBJ1-5; 9 bases line up with TRBD1. There are 14 residues in the CDR3. With 4 bases clipped from V and 5 bases from J, the junction kept 3 bases outside the gene matches. Per germline, CDR1 SNHLY and CDR2 FYNNEI. CDR3 bases: TGTGCCAGCAGTGGGACAGGGGCGGATCAGCCCCAGCATTTT. Amino acid sequence: CASSGTGADQPQHF.

This rearrangement joins TRBV4-2 to TRBJ2-3; D gene unclear. V lost 0 bases and J lost 2, with 3 bases in between. Germline loops: CDR1 LGHNA, CDR2 YNFKEQ. The CDR3 has 13 amino acids. The CDR3 reads CASSQDYTDTQYF. The CDR3 nucleotides read TGTGCCAGCAGCCAAGATTACACAGATACGCAGTATTTT.

The chain recombines TRBV30 with TRBJ2-7; tentative D call: TRBD1 (5 bases). V lost 1 base to trimming and J lost 5 bases, with 21 bases between them. CDR3 size: 16 residues. Germline CDR1 is GTSNPN and CDR2 is SVGIG (reference sequence). CDR3 residues: CAWSAPSGNRVNEQYF. CDR3 sequence (DNA): TGTGCCTGGAGTGCTCCTTCAGGGAACCGCGTAAACGAGCAGTACTTC.

This clone was detected once. The genes are TRBV11-2 and TRBJ2-5, with TRBD1 matching 8 bases. This CDR3 region has 14 residues. Trimming took 5 bases from V and 4 from J; bases not matched to a gene: 6. Germline loops: CDR1 SGHAT, CDR2 FQNNGV. CDR3 residues: CASSQTGAIETQYF. CDR3 bases: TGTGCCAGCAGCCAGACAGGGGCCATAGAGACCCAGTACTTC.

This clone was seen a few times. Written as DNA, the CDR3 is TGTGCCAGCAAGTCTGGACAGAATAGCAATCAGCCCCAGCATTTT. Translation gives CASKSGQNSNQPQHF. The chain links TRBV28 to TRBJ1-5; D is perhaps TRBD1 (6 bases). Trimming took off 7 bases at V and 0 bases at J, with 13 bases between the two ends. The CDR3 runs to 15 residues. Germline assignment: CDR1 MDHEN and CDR2 SYDVKM.

The chain is built from TRBV6-5 and TRBJ1-4; D not certain. Germline V CDR1 and CDR2: MNHEY, SVGAGI. The germline V and J ends were trimmed by 7 bases and 8 bases, with 20 bases remaining between them. This CDR3 contains 15 residues. CDR3 in amino acids: CASKGYGPGYEKLFF. The CDR3 DNA reads as TGTGCCAGCAAGGGTTATGGGCCGGGGTACGAAAAACTGTTTTTT.

The table lists this clone with a count of one. The V call is TRBV28, the J call TRBJ2-7; 7 positions agree with TRBD2. CDR1 is MDHEN, CDR2 SYDVKM, per germline. Trimming removed 6 bases from V and 5 bases from J; junction bases left unmatched: 16. This CDR3 spans 16 amino acids. The CDR3 is CASSPTGGGSFNEQYF. The CDR3 DNA reads as TGTGCCAGCAGCCCCACTGGCGGGGGATCGTTCAACGAGCAGTACTTC. Supplemented by reference TRBV28 and TRBJ2-7, the full variable domain reads DVKVTQSSRYLVKRTGEKVFLECVQDMDHENMFWYRQDPGLGLRLIYFSYDVKMKEKGDIPEGYSVSREKKERFSLILESASTNQTSMYLCASSPTGGGSFNEQYFGPGTRLTVT.

This clone came up once. The chain uses TRBV5-3 and TRBJ2-7; D gene unclear. TRBV5-3 is sorted into the ORF group, with uncertain function. There are 18 residues in the CDR3. V lost 2 bases and J lost 2, with 23 bases in between. Written as DNA, the CDR3 is TGTGCCAGAAGCTTAAATTTTTGGTTCGGTAGTATGGCCTACGAGCAGTACTTC. As protein: CARSLNFWFGSMAYEQYF.

The chain uses TRBV4-1 and TRBJ2-7, with D perhaps TRBD2 (7 bases). Deletions cut 3 bases from V and 2 bases from J, with 17 bases between. Germline-derived CDR1 and CDR2 are MGHRA and YSYEKL. This CDR3 region has 16 residues. CDR3 loop: CASSHLQGGGAYEQYF. The CDR3 coding sequence is TGCGCCAGCAGCCATCTTCAGGGAGGGGGGGCCTACGAGCAGTACTTC.

The chain links TRBV12-3 or TRBV12-4 to TRBJ1-2, with TRBD1 matching over 8 bases. The CDR3 spans 13 residues. The junction had 4 bases not matched to a gene; V was cut back by 4 bases and J by 6 bases. The CDR3 protein is CASSWTGTDGYTF. The CDR3 DNA is TGTGCCAGCAGTTGGACAGGGACGGATGGCTACACCTTC.

The chain employs TRBV7-3 and TRBJ1-1, with D possibly TRBD1 on 5 matching bases. V dropped 0 bases and J dropped 1 base, with 6 bases sitting between them. Germline lookup yields CDR1 SGHTA and CDR2 FQGTGA. This CDR3 has 14 residues. CDR3 nucleotides: TGTGCCAGCAGCTTAACGGGGCCGAACACTGAAGCTTTCTTT. Protein product: CASSLTGPNTEAFF.